A single T cell receptor beta chain is shown here with its context. Unmatched junction bases numbered 10, after V lost 6 bases and J lost 8 bases. This CDR3 has 17 residues. Per germline, CDR1 MNHEY and CDR2 SVGEGT. These data come from a study of identical twins. TCRdb re-analysed the 5' RACE reads in MiXCR, keeping a single row per CDR3 protein. The profile covers about 720,000 distinct CDR3 sequences, with roughly 8% appearing a single time and 0.75% to 1% taken by the ten largest. These data were also reused for a study on yellow fever vaccine responses in identical twins.

This TCR was sampled from a woman between 18 and 29 years old in good health. Source material: PBMCs. V gene TRBV6-2 or TRBV6-3 combines with J gene TRBJ2-1; 16 bases match TRBD2. The CDR3 DNA sequence: TGTGCCAGCAGCCTGGGACTAGCGGGAGGGCCTAGATATGAGCAGTTCTTC. Its protein product is CASSLGLAGGPRYEQFF.